These T cell receptor beta chains were read from a single sample in a study of shared clonotypes between healthy human individuals. The table came from immunoSEQ multiplex PCR; TCRdb's copy has only in-frame clones and leaves some out. This sample has just over 2,000,000 clones, with over 85% found just once. The sequenced sample consisted of naive CD8+ T cells sorted from blood. Receptors originate from a man between 18 and 29 years old in good health. CDR3s include the opening cysteine and the closing phenylalanine or tryptophan. The D gene is left open where the match is weak.

j_gene | d_gene | v_gene | CDR3aa | CDR3nt
TRBJ2-5 | - | TRBV7-9 | CASSLEVWGEDRETQYF | TGTGCCAGCAGCTTAGAAGTGTGGGGGGAGGATAGAGAGACCCAGTACTTC
TRBJ1-1 | - | TRBV11-2 | CASSLSSHTEAFF | TGTGCCAGCAGCTTAAGTAGCCACACTGAAGCTTTCTTT
TRBJ2-3 | - | TRBV7-2 | CASSLGASLDTDTQYF | TGTGCCAGCAGCTTAGGTGCTAGCCTGGACACAGATACGCAGTATTTT
TRBJ1-6 | - | TRBV9 | CASSVGGDIDSPLHF | TGTGCCAGCAGCGTAGGGGGGGATATAGATTCACCCCTCCACTTT
TRBJ2-7 | TRBD1 | TRBV7-9 | CASSSLQGANYEQYF | TGTGCCAGCAGCTCGTTACAGGGGGCGAACTACGAGCAGTACTTC
TRBJ2-7 | TRBD1 | TRBV6-6 | CASSYSAEGANEQYF | TGTGCCAGCAGTTACTCTGCTGAGGGGGCCAACGAGCAGTACTTC
TRBJ1-2 | - | TRBV5-4 | CASSYKLGGYTF | TGTGCCAGCAGCTACAAACTAGGTGGCTACACCTTC
TRBJ2-7 | - | TRBV7-9 | CASSTWTASYEQYF | TGTGCCAGCAGCACCTGGACAGCCTCCTACGAGCAGTACTTC
TRBJ2-7 | - | TRBV6-1 | CASSEDWGRAYEQYF | TGTGCCAGCAGTGAGGATTGGGGCAGGGCCTACGAGCAGTACTTC
TRBJ2-3 | - | TRBV11-2 | CASSLIPTTDTQYF | TGTGCCAGCAGCTTAATCCCGACCACAGATACGCAGTATTTT